Detailed here is one T cell receptor beta chain. As to time point: recipient sample about 28 days before transplant, after cytoreduction. Sequenced by immunoSEQ multiplex PCR; TCRdb stores in-frame clones only, minus some. Found here are 29,000 or so clones, around three quarters of them singletons; the top ten hold less than 7.5%. These data come from a study of T cell clonotyping in hematopoietic cell transplantation. V lost 1 base, J lost 9 bases, and 20 bases lay in between. This CDR3 is built from 15 residues. Germline CDR1 reads SGDLS; CDR2 reads YYNGEE. The chain is built from TRBV9 and TRBJ2-7, with D tentatively TRBD2 (5 bases). This receptor was taken from a woman under 40 with chronic myeloid leukemia. Some clones in this sample may be carry-over from other donors' samples. The starting material was peripheral blood mononuclear cells, obtained before stem cell transplant. The CDR3 region has the DNA TGTGCCAGCAGCGTAATAATCGTCAGCCAGGCGGGGCAGTACTTC. Its translation is CASSVIIVSQAGQYF.